This TCR beta chain appears in the sequencing data of a study of siplizumab effects on memory and regulatory T cells. Regarding the study as a whole: A naive or memory phenotype could not be assigned to roughly 80-95% of the proliferating CD4+ or CD8+ clones. Alloreactive sequences that could be traced to unstimulated CD4+ memory cells showed a significant reduction under siplizumab. Naive T cells seemed more diverse than memory cells; they also seemed major alloresponse contributors.

Comment on this clone: Antigen unknown.

Sequencing was performed with immunoSEQ multiplex PCR; in TCRdb, only in-frame clones are kept and a portion is missing. The sample holds more than 85,000 clones, 92% seen once. V gave up 6 bases and J gave up 2 bases, with 10 bases separating them. The CDR3 contains 13 residues. Per the germline V gene, CDR1 is ENHRY and CDR2 is SYGVKD. The source is a human donor in good health. This sequence joins TRBV10-3 and TRBJ1-1; tentatively, D is TRBD1 (6 bases). Sequences were obtained from CD4+ T cells sorted from blood. The CDR3 region is CAISGQTNTEAFF. In DNA, the CDR3 is TGTGCCATCAGCGGACAGACTAACACTGAAGCTTTCTTT.